Listed below are T cell receptor beta chains from one sample, sequenced in a study of blood T cell repertoires in COVID-19. Profiling relied on immunoSEQ multiplex PCR, and the TCRdb table lists in-frame clones only, not all of them. The table lists about 240,000 clones, around 89% of them singletons. Input material: PBMCs or T cells enriched from blood (not recorded which). The receptor source for this set is a woman in her 30s who had recovered from COVID-19. Each CDR3 is given with its conserved first and last residue. A D gene is named only where the DNA matches it firmly. Rows give clone size only sometimes, using once, few, many, or a class for an expanded clone.

J	D	V	size	CDR3	DNA
TRBJ2-7	-	TRBV30	once	CAWRTRGSDEQYF	TGTGCCTGGAGGACGCGGGGTAGCGACGAGCAGTACTTC
TRBJ1-1	-	TRBV7-2	-	CASSARSLNTEAFF	TGTGCCAGCAGCGCCCGGAGTTTGAACACTGAAGCTTTCTTT
TRBJ1-5	-	TRBV30	-	CAWRGLGGNQPQHF	TGTGCCTGGAGAGGTCTCGGAGGCAATCAGCCCCAGCATTTT
TRBJ2-1	TRBD1	TRBV7-7	-	CASSLGNRAGGNEQFF	TGTGCTAGCAGCCTGGGGAACAGGGCAGGGGGCAATGAGCAGTTCTTC
TRBJ1-5	TRBD1	TRBV28	-	CASSLSTGKGNQPQHF	TGTGCCAGCAGTTTATCGACAGGGAAGGGCAATCAGCCCCAGCATTTT
TRBJ1-5	TRBD1	TRBV19	-	CASSMAGGGQPQHF	TGTGCCAGTAGTATGGCAGGGGGCGGTCAGCCCCAGCATTTT
TRBJ1-1	-	TRBV7-3	-	CASSLKGGGTEAFF	TGTGCCAGCAGCTTAAAGGGAGGGGGAACTGAAGCTTTCTTT
TRBJ1-2	TRBD1	TRBV28	-	CASSWGQGKDGYTF	TGTGCCAGCAGTTGGGGACAGGGTAAGGATGGCTACACCTTC
TRBJ2-3	-	TRBV7-2	-	CASSSTRQADTQYF	TGTGCCAGCAGCTCGACTAGGCAGGCAGATACGCAGTATTTT
TRBJ1-2	-	TRBV6-5	-	CASTVAGRGNYGYTF	TGTGCCAGCACAGTAGCGGGCAGGGGAAACTATGGCTACACCTTC
TRBJ2-7	TRBD2	TRBV5-1	-	CASSLGRTSGSYEQYF	TGCGCCAGCAGCTTGGGACGAACTAGCGGGAGCTACGAGCAGTACTTC
TRBJ2-3	-	TRBV28	once	CASSVDSHTDTQYF	TGTGCCAGCAGTGTGGACTCTCACACAGATACGCAGTATTTT
TRBJ1-4	-	TRBV24-1	-	CATSDPRQGQGNEKLFF	TGTGCCACCAGTGATCCCCGTCAGGGTCAGGGTAATGAAAAACTGTTTTTT
TRBJ2-6	TRBD1	TRBV29-1	-	CSVLQGARGANVLTF	TGCAGCGTTTTACAGGGGGCGCGGGGGGCCAACGTCCTGACTTTC
TRBJ2-4	-	TRBV11-2	-	CASSSGAKNIQYF	TGTGCCAGCAGCTCAGGGGCCAAAAACATTCAGTACTTC
TRBJ1-2	TRBD1	TRBV19	-	CASSIRTGANYGYTF	TGTGCCAGTAGTATCAGGACAGGGGCTAACTATGGCTACACCTTC
TRBJ2-1	-	TRBV7-3	few	CASSLLAGTYNEQFF	TGTGCCAGCAGCTTACTGGCGGGAACCTACAATGAGCAGTTCTTC